Described below is a single TCR beta chain sequence and its context. Its antigen is unknown. Amplification used 60 Vbeta primers and 13 Jbeta primers. The data were produced by immunoSEQ multiplex PCR, yet TCRdb's version contains in-frame clones alone and is incomplete. Of some 90,000 clones in the sample, about four fifths are singletons; the top ten hold roughly 14%. The sample comes from a study of cytomegalovirus exposure and HLA in healthy donors. V was trimmed by 5 bases and J by 0 bases, leaving 12 bases between them. CDR1 is LNHNV and CDR2 is YYDKDF in the germline V gene (reference sequence). The CDR3 consists of 15 residues. Broader study findings: When a later analysis compared HLA-associated TCR beta chains with equally common others, the HLA-associated chains turned out to be more clonally expanded and to have lower generation probabilities. TCR beta V segments were, for the most part, productive about 87% or about 30% of the time in an earlier analysis. There were around 160 TCR beta chains listed as cytomegalovirus-associated.

This TCR was sampled from a woman between 65 and 79 years old in good health and CMV-seropositive. The chain employs TRBV15 and TRBJ2-3; D gene ambiguous. Sequences were obtained from PBMCs. CDR3 DNA sequence: TGTGCCACCAGCGTCCAGGCCGCTAGCACAGATACGCAGTATTTT. Its translation: CATSVQAASTDTQYF. Using reference TRBV15 and TRBJ2-3 for the parts outside the CDR3, the full variable domain is DAMVIQNPRYQVTQFGKPVTLSCSQTLNHNVMYWYQQKSSQAPKLLFHYYDKDFNNEADTPDNFQSRRPNTSFCFLDIRSPGLGDTAMYLCATSVQAASTDTQYFGPGTRLTVL.